This TCR beta chain was sequenced in a study of T cell repertoires in aging, cancer and after chemotherapy. Study background: Glioblastoma patients receiving temozolomide-based therapy gave paired samples before and after chemotherapy.

Germline CDR1 SGHTA, CDR2 FQGNSA. CDR3 length equals 15 residues. The V and J ends lost 0 bases and 6 bases respectively, with 15 bases between them. Peripheral blood genomic DNA, not sorted cells or RNA, was the template. TRB rearrangements spanning V, D and J were amplified using mixed TRB-A/B primers. TCRdb re-called the multiplex PCR reads through MiXCR, storing one row per CDR3 protein. The sample lists about 2,200 distinct CDR3 sequences; about 34% were seen once. Sequenced sample: blood. V usage is TRBV7-2 and J usage is TRBJ2-7; D could derive from TRBD1 or TRBD2 (5 bases each). This clonotype originated in a human donor with a solid tumor. DNA of the CDR3: TGTGCCAGCAGCTTAGCGGTGGGGACCTTGGTCGAGCAGTACTTC. It codes for CASSLAVGTLVEQYF. Together with reference TRBV7-2 and TRBJ2-7, the CDR3 gives the full variable domain: GAGVSQSPSNKVTEKGKDVELRCDPISGHTALYWYRQSLGQGLEFLIYFQGNSAPDKSGLPSDRFSAERTGGSVSTLTIQRTQQEDSAVYLCASSLAVGTLVEQYFGPGTRLTVT.